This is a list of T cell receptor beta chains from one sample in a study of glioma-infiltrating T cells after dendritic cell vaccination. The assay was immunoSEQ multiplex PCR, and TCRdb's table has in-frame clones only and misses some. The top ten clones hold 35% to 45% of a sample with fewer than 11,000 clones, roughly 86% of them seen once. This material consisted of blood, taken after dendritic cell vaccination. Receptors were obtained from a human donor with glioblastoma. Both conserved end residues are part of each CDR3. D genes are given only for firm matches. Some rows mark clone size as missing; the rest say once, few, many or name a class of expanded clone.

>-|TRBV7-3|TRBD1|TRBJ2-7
TGTGCCAGCAGCCGTAATCAGGGACAGGGGAAGGACGAGCAGTACTTC
CASSRNQGQGKDEQYF
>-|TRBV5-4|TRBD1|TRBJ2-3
TGTGCCAGCAGCTTAACCGGGACAGGGACACATCATACGCAGTATTTT
CASSLTGTGTHHTQYF
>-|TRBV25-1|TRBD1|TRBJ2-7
TGTGCCAGCAGCAATTACCGGGACAGACGCTACGAGCAGTACTTC
CASSNYRDRRYEQYF
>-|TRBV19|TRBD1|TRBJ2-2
TGTGCCAGTAGTATAGTGGGGACAGGGGGCACCGGGGAGCTGTTTTTT
CASSIVGTGGTGELFF
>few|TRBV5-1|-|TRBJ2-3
TGCGCCAGCAGCTTGTGGGAGGACTTTAGCACAGATACGCAGTATTTT
CASSLWEDFSTDTQYF
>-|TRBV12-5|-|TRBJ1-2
TGTGCTAGTGGTTTGCCCCGAGGGGGGGCCACCTATGGCTACACCTTC
CASGLPRGGATYGYTF
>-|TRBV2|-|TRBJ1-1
TGTGCCAGCAGTGTGGCCAGATCATCCACTGAAGCTTTCTTT
CASSVARSSTEAFF
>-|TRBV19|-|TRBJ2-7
TGTGCCAGTAGTGCAACGGGACCCGGTGCGGGAGAGCAGTACTTC
CASSATGPGAGEQYF
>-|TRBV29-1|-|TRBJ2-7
TGCAGCGCACGGGGGAACAGCCTCTACGAGCAGTACTTC
CSARGNSLYEQYF
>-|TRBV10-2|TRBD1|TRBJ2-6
TGCGCCAGCAGTTCCGGACAGGGTGCCGGGGCCAACGTCCTGACTTTC
CASSSGQGAGANVLTF
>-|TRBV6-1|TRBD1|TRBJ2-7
TGTGCCAGCAGTGAAATTGAAGGGACAGGGGGAGAGCAGTACTTC
CASSEIEGTGGEQYF
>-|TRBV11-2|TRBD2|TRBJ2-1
TGTGCCAGCAGCTTAATGGGGGTAGCGGGACGGTTTGATGAGCAGTTCTTC
CASSLMGVAGRFDEQFF
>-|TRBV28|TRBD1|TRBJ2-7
TGTGCCAGCAGTTTACTTACAGGGGGATACTACGAGCAGTACTTC
CASSLLTGGYYEQYF
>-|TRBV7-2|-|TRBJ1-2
TGTGCCAGCAGCTTAACGCCGGCTAACTATGGCTACACCTTC
CASSLTPANYGYTF
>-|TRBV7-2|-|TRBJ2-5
TGTGCCAGCAGCTTGCGAGGGCAAGAGACCCAGTACTTC
CASSLRGQETQYF
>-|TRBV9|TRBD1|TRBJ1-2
TGTGCCAGCAGCGTAGCGGACAGGGCCTTTTATGGCTACACCTTC
CASSVADRAFYGYTF
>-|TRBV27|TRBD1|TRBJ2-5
TGTGCCAGCAGTCCCGGGACAGGGGCACTAGCGGCGCGAGAGACCCAGTACTTC
CASSPGTGALAARETQYF
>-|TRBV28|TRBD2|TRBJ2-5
TGTGCCAGCAGTTTCCTACAAATAGCGGGGGGAGAGACCCAGTACTTC
CASSFLQIAGGETQYF
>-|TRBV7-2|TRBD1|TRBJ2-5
TGTGCCAGCAGCTTAGCGTCCGGACAGGGGGCCGAGACCCAGTACTTC
CASSLASGQGAETQYF
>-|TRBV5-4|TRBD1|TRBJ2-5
TGTGCCAGCAGCCGCGACAGGGAAGAGACCCAGTACTTC
CASSRDREETQYF
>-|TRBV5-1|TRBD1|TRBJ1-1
TGCGCCAGCAGCTTGGATGGGACAGGGGGCTGGGTGAACACTGAAGCTTTCTTT
CASSLDGTGGWVNTEAFF
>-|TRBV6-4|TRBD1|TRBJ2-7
TGTGCCAGCACTCCGCGGGACAGGCCCTCCTACGAGCAGTACTTC
CASTPRDRPSYEQYF
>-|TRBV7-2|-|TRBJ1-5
TGTGCCAGCAGCAAATGGGGGCAGAATCAGCCCCAGCATTTT
CASSKWGQNQPQHF
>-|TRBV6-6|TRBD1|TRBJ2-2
TGTGCCAGCAGTTACTATGGGACAGCCGGGGAGCTGTTTTTT
CASSYYGTAGELFF
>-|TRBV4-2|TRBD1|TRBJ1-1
TGTGCCAGCAGCCAACGGGACAGGGGGACTGAAGCTTTCTTT
CASSQRDRGTEAFF
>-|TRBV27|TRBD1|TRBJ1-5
TGTGCCAGCAGCGCCTCGACAGGGGTGCAGCCCCAGCATTTT
CASSASTGVQPQHF
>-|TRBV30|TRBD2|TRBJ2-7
TGTGCCTGTCCTCGGGCTAGCGGGATTTACGAGCAGTACTTC
CACPRASGIYEQYF
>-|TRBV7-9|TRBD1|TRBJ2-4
TGTGCCAGCAGCCCCGTGGGGACAGGGTCGAACATTCAGTACTTC
CASSPVGTGSNIQYF
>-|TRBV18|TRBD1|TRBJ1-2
TGTGCCAGCTCACAATCGGGACAGGACTATGGCTACACCTTC
CASSQSGQDYGYTF
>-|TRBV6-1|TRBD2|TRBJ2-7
TGTGCCAGCAGTGAAGCGAGCGGGAGTAGCCACGAGCAGTACTTC
CASSEASGSSHEQYF
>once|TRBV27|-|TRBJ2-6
TGTGCCAGCAGTTCTGCGGGCTCTGGGGCCAACGTCCTGACTTTC
CASSSAGSGANVLTF
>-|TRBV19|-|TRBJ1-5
TGTGCCAGTAGTATAGGGGGGGGCCTTCAGCCCCAGCATTTT
CASSIGGGLQPQHF
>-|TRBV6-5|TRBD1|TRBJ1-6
TGTGCCAGCAGGTGGACAGGGTCTTCACCCCTCCACTTT
CASRWTGSSPLHF
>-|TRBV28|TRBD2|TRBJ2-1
TGTGCCAGCAGTTTAGGGGGGGGGTTTGGAACACACCTCAATGAGCAGTTCTTC
CASSLGGGFGTHLNEQFF
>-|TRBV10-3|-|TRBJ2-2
TGTGCCATCAGTGACCTTCGGGGGAACGACGGGAACACCGGGGAGCTGTTTTTT
CAISDLRGNDGNTGELFF
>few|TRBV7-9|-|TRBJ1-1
TGTGCCAGCAGTTCAGGGTACACTGAAGCTTTCTTT
CASSSGYTEAFF
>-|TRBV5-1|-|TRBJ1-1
TGCGCCAGCAGCTTCCGGGGTGAAGCTTTCTTT
CASSFRGEAFF
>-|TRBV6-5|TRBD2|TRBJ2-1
TGTGCCAGCAGTTACGGCGGGAGTTCCTACAATGAGCAGTTCTTC
CASSYGGSSYNEQFF
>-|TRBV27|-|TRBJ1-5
TGTGCCAGCAGTCTACAGGGACGGGGTCAGCCCCAGCATTTT
CASSLQGRGQPQHF
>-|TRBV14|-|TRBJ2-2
TGTGCCAGCTGGGAAGGAGGGGAAACCGGGGAGCTGTTTTTT
CASWEGGETGELFF
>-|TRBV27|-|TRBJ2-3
TGTGCCAGCTCCCACGGGAGTACGGATACGCAGTATTTT
CASSHGSTDTQYF
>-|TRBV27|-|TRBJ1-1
TGTGCCAGCAGTTCTGGGAGGGGGGCGGGACAAGCTTTCTTT
CASSSGRGAGQAFF
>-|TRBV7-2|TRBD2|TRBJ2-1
TGTGCCAGCAGCCCCGGACTAGCGGATTACAATGAGCAGTTCTTC
CASSPGLADYNEQFF
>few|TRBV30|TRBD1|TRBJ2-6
TGTGCCTGGGAACGGGGACAGGCCCTCTCTGGGGCCAACGTCCTGACTTTC
CAWERGQALSGANVLTF
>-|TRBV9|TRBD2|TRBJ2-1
TGTGCCAGCAGCGTAGCTAGCGGGACAAACAATGAGCAGTTCTTC
CASSVASGTNNEQFF
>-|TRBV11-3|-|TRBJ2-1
TGTGCCAGCAGCCTTTACGGGGGGCCCGGCGACAATGAGCAGTTCTTC
CASSLYGGPGDNEQFF
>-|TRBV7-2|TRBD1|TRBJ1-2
TGTGCCAGCAGCTTAGCGCTTTCGGACAGGGGTGGTTATGGCTACACCTTC
CASSLALSDRGGYGYTF